Listed below are T cell receptor beta chains from one sample, sequenced in a study of post-analysis software for immune sequencing data. TCRdb ran MiXCR on the PCR reads and lists one entry per CDR3 protein. The table records almost 700,000 distinct CDR3 sequences, around 64% of them present only once. Sequenced input: blood. These receptors all come from a girl aged 2 to 9 with multiple sclerosis. Both conserved end residues are part of each CDR3. The order of the fields is clone size, D gene, V gene, J gene, CDR3 DNA, CDR3 protein. D genes are given only for firm matches. Clone size is not always given. Where it is, it says once, few, many or a class for expanded clones.

>few|.|TRBV5-1|TRBJ2-1
TGCGCCAGCAGCCCAGTGGGTGATGAGCAGTTCTTC
CASSPVGDEQFF
>once|.|TRBV5-5|TRBJ2-3
TGTGCCAGCAGTTTTTTTCAGGGCAGCACAGATACGCAGTATTTT
CASSFFQGSTDTQYF
>.|TRBD2|TRBV29-1|TRBJ2-1
TGCAGCGTGGCCCCCGGGGGGATCTCCTACAATGAGCAGTTCTTC
CSVAPGGISYNEQFF
>.|.|TRBV4-1|TRBJ1-1
TGCGCCAGCAGCCCCCTACCTCACATGAACACTGAAGCTTTCTTT
CASSPLPHMNTEAFF
>few|.|TRBV15|TRBJ1-2
TGTGCCACCAGCAGAGAACAGGGTTCCCTCTATGGCTACACCTTC
CATSREQGSLYGYTF
>.|TRBD2|TRBV4-2|TRBJ2-5
TGTGCCAGCAGCCACAGCCCCGGACTAGTTAACAACAATGAGCAGTACTTC
CASSHSPGLVNNNEQYF
>few|TRBD2|TRBV7-9|TRBJ2-1
TGTGCCAGCAGCTTAGTAACCCGGCTAGCGGGAGTAAATGAGCAGTTCTTC
CASSLVTRLAGVNEQFF
>few|TRBD1|TRBV12-3/TRBV12-4|TRBJ1-2
TGTGCCAGCAGTCCACAAACAGGGGGCGACAATGGCTACACCTTC
CASSPQTGGDNGYTF
>.|TRBD2|TRBV5-1|TRBJ2-4
TGCGCCAGCAGCTTGGACCGTAGCGGGGGAGATAGGAACATTCAGTACTTC
CASSLDRSGGDRNIQYF
>few|.|TRBV7-2|TRBJ2-7
TGTGCCAGCAGCAATGTACCCTACGAGCAGTACTTC
CASSNVPYEQYF
>.|.|TRBV3-1|TRBJ2-1
TGTGCCAGCAGCCAAGCCGGGACTCCTAGCTCCTACAATGAGCAGTTCTTC
CASSQAGTPSSYNEQFF
>few|.|TRBV7-2|TRBJ2-7
TGTGCCAGCAGCTTAGGCCTAGTCTTCCTTCGCGAGCAGTACTTC
CASSLGLVFLREQYF
>.|TRBD2|TRBV3-1|TRBJ2-7
TGTGCCAGCAGCCCGATTTCTAGCGGGGCCTATTACGAGCAGTACTTC
CASSPISSGAYYEQYF
>.|.|TRBV19|TRBJ1-1
TGTGCCAGTAGTATATCCTATCGCCCTGAAGCTTTCTTT
CASSISYRPEAFF
>.|.|TRBV7-3|TRBJ2-2
TGTGCCAGCAGCTTGGCCTCATTTACCGGGGAGCTGTTTTTT
CASSLASFTGELFF
>.|.|TRBV6-1|TRBJ2-2
TGTGCCAGCACCGGAGCGAACACCGGGGAGCTGTTTTTT
CASTGANTGELFF
>.|TRBD1|TRBV29-1|TRBJ2-1
TGCAGCGTTTCCGGGACAGGAGTGTCGGATGAGCAGTTCTTC
CSVSGTGVSDEQFF
>.|.|TRBV2|TRBJ2-7
TGTGCCAGCTCAACCAGATTAGACGGAATCTACGAGCAGTACTTC
CASSTRLDGIYEQYF
>.|.|TRBV12-3/TRBV12-4|TRBJ2-4
TGTGCCAGCAGCCGGGACCTCAAAAACATTCAGTACTTC
CASSRDLKNIQYF
>.|.|TRBV6-1|TRBJ2-5
TGTGCCAGCAGTGAATTAGGACCGGCATATCAAGAGACCCAGTACTTC
CASSELGPAYQETQYF
>.|.|TRBV20-1|TRBJ2-5
TGCAGTGCTAGCCTAGCGATGAAAGAGACCCAGTACTTC
CSASLAMKETQYF
>once|.|TRBV7-2|TRBJ2-3
TGTGCCAGCAGTTCGCAGGGTGGCGCAGATACGCAGTATTTT
CASSSQGGADTQYF
>few|.|TRBV10-2|TRBJ2-7
TGCGCCAGCACTACAGGCGCCACCCTGGAGCAGTACTTC
CASTTGATLEQYF
>.|TRBD1|TRBV29-1|TRBJ2-7
TGCAGCGTTGAGGGACAGGGTCTCGACGAGCAGTACTTC
CSVEGQGLDEQYF
>few|.|TRBV6-5|TRBJ2-7
TGTGCCAGCAGTCCCGGACAGACAGGAATCTACGAGCAGTACTTC
CASSPGQTGIYEQYF
>.|.|TRBV29-1|TRBJ1-2
TGCAGCGCTCAGCGGAGGGCTTCCCCCGGCTACACCTTC
CSAQRRASPGYTF
>few|TRBD2|TRBV6-6|TRBJ2-7
TGTGCCAGCAGTTCCATTCAAGGACTAGCTATTGGCGAGCAGTACTTC
CASSSIQGLAIGEQYF
>.|.|TRBV29-1|TRBJ1-2
TGCAGCGTCTATCGACGGAGGGGCTACACCTTC
CSVYRRRGYTF
>.|TRBD2|TRBV2|TRBJ2-1
TGTGCCAGCAGTGAACTAGCGGGAGTAGGGGCCTACAATGAGCAGTTCTTC
CASSELAGVGAYNEQFF
>once|TRBD2|TRBV12-3/TRBV12-4|TRBJ2-5
TGTGCCAGCAGTCTATTCCGGGGGACTAGCGGGAGAGTCCAAGAGACCCAGTACTTC
CASSLFRGTSGRVQETQYF
>few|.|TRBV11-2|TRBJ2-5
TGTGCCAGCAGCTTTGGGTACCAAGAGACCCAGTACTTC
CASSFGYQETQYF
>.|TRBD1|TRBV5-1|TRBJ2-7
TGCGCCAGCAGCTTGGCGGGGACAGGAGTTGGCGAGCAGTACTTC
CASSLAGTGVGEQYF
>.|TRBD2|TRBV13|TRBJ2-1
TGTGCCAGCAGTCCAGGGACTAGCAATGAGCAGTTCTTC
CASSPGTSNEQFF
>.|.|TRBV20-1|TRBJ1-4
TGCAGTGCCATGACGGGTCTGGTGGGGGAACTGTTTTTT
CSAMTGLVGELFF
>few|.|TRBV11-2|TRBJ1-5
TGTGCCAGCAGCTTGGGGTTCGGGCAGCCCCAGCATTTT
CASSLGFGQPQHF
>.|.|TRBV6-6|TRBJ1-5
TGTGCCAGCAGACCCACCCCCAATCAGCCCCAGCATTTT
CASRPTPNQPQHF
>.|.|TRBV4-3|TRBJ1-2
TGCGCCAGCAGCCAAGATCCCGCTACAGGTTCTGGTGGCTACACCTTC
CASSQDPATGSGGYTF
>.|.|TRBV10-3|TRBJ1-2
TGTGCCATCGGTGAGGGGCTCGACCCTACCTATGGCTACACCTTC
CAIGEGLDPTYGYTF
>.|.|TRBV5-6|TRBJ2-7
TGTGCCAGCAGCCTCGGACTTAACTACGAGCAGTACTTC
CASSLGLNYEQYF
>.|.|TRBV29-1|TRBJ2-3
TGCAGCGTTGCGTTTGCGGGGGCCTTCGATACGCAGTATTTT
CSVAFAGAFDTQYF
>few|TRBD1|TRBV12-3/TRBV12-4|TRBJ1-6
TGTGCCAGCAGTGAAGACAGGGGAGACTCACCCCTCCACTTT
CASSEDRGDSPLHF
>.|TRBD2|TRBV29-1|TRBJ2-3
TGCAGCGTTGAAAGTGGGGGGGCGCAGTATTTT
CSVESGGAQYF
>.|.|TRBV5-1|TRBJ2-7
TGCGCCCGGGGCGTTCCAGGGGTCGAGCAGTACTTC
CARGVPGVEQYF
>few|TRBD1|TRBV6-5|TRBJ2-7
TGTGCCAGCACCAGGGACAGTTCCTACGAGCAGTACTTC
CASTRDSSYEQYF
>.|.|TRBV7-3|TRBJ2-2
TGTGCCAGCAGCTTAATGGCAGGGAGGACCGGGGAGCTGTTTTTT
CASSLMAGRTGELFF
>few|.|TRBV7-2|TRBJ1-2
TGTGCCAGCAGCTCGGGGTGGAGGTATGGCTACACCTTC
CASSSGWRYGYTF
>.|TRBD1|TRBV20-1|TRBJ1-2
TGCAGTGCTAGAGATCCCCCAGGACAGGGAACTACCAACGGCTACACCTTC
CSARDPPGQGTTNGYTF
>.|.|TRBV20-1|TRBJ1-1
TGCAGTGCTAGACCCGGGACGGCCAACACTGAAGCTTTCTTT
CSARPGTANTEAFF
>few|TRBD1|TRBV13|TRBJ2-7
TGTGCCAGCAACTCACAGGGGGGCTCCTACGAGCAGTACTTC
CASNSQGGSYEQYF
>.|TRBD1|TRBV6-2/TRBV6-3|TRBJ2-7
TGTGCCAGCACCAACCTCCGACAGGGGCGGGACGAGCAGTACTTC
CASTNLRQGRDEQYF
>.|TRBD2|TRBV7-6|TRBJ2-5
TGTGCCAGCAGCTTACCCGGGACTAGCGGCTACCAAGAGACCCAGTACTTC
CASSLPGTSGYQETQYF
>.|.|TRBV7-2|TRBJ2-2
TGTGCCAGCAGCAGACTAGTAACGAACACCGGGGAGCTGTTTTTT
CASSRLVTNTGELFF
>.|.|TRBV6-5|TRBJ1-2
TGTGCCAGCAGTTACGGGGATTACTATGGCTACACCTTC
CASSYGDYYGYTF
>.|.|TRBV7-9|TRBJ2-1
TGTGCCAGCAGCCGCGGGGGACAGTTTCACAATGAGCAGTTCTTC
CASSRGGQFHNEQFF
>.|TRBD2|TRBV29-1|TRBJ2-1
TGCAGCACTACAAGAAACCCCACCGGGACTAGCGGGAGGATCTCCTACAATGAGCAGTTCTTC
CSTTRNPTGTSGRISYNEQFF
>once|TRBD2|TRBV7-8|TRBJ2-5
TGTGCCAGCAGCTTCACGGGAGGAGGGTATGGAGAGCAGTACTTC
CASSFTGGGYGEQYF
>.|.|TRBV3-1|TRBJ2-5
TGTGCCAGCAGACCTGACTGGGAGCTGGGGGAGACCCAGTACTTC
CASRPDWELGETQYF
>few|.|TRBV10-3|TRBJ2-1
TGTGCCATCAGAGATGACAATGAGCAGTTCTTC
CAIRDDNEQFF
>.|.|TRBV27|TRBJ2-1
TGTGCCAGCAGTCTGACTCCAGGGGTTCAATCTGAGCAGTTCTTC
CASSLTPGVQSEQFF